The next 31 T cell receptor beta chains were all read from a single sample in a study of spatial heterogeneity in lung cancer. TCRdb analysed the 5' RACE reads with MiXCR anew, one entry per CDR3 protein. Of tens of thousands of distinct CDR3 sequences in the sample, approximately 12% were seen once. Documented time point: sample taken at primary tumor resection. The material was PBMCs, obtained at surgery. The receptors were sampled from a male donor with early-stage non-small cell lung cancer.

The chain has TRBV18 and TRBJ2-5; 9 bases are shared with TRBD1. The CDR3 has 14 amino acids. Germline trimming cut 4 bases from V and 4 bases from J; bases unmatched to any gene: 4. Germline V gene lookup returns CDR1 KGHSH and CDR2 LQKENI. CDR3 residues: CASSRDRVGETQYF. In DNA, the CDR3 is TGTGCCAGCTCACGGGACAGGGTAGGAGAGACCCAGTACTTC.

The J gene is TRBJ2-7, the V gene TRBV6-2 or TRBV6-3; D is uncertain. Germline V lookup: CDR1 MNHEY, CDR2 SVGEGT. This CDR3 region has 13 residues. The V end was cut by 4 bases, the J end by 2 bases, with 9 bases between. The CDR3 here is CASSSSEAYEQYF. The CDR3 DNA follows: TGTGCCAGCAGTTCGTCCGAGGCCTACGAGCAGTACTTC.

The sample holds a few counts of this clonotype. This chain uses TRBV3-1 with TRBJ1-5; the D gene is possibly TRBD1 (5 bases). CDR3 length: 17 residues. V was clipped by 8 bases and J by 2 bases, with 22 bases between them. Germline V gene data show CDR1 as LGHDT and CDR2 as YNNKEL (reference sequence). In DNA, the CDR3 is TGTGCCAGCGCACAAACCCTCGGGGGAGAAGGCAATCAGCCCCAGCATTTT. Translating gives CASAQTLGGEGNQPQHF.

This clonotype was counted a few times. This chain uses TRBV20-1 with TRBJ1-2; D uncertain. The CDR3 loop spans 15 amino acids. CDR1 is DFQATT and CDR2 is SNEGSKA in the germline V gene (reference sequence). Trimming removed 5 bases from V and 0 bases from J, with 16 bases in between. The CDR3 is CSARLFGKANYGYTF. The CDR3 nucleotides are TGCAGTGCTCGCCTCTTCGGGAAAGCTAACTATGGCTACACCTTC.

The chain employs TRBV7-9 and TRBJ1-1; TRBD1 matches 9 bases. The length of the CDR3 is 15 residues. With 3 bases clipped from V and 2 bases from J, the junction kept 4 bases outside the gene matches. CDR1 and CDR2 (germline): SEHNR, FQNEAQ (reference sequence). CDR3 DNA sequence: TGTGCCAGCAGCTTTGGGACAGGGCCTAACACTGAAGCTTTCTTT. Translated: CASSFGTGPNTEAFF. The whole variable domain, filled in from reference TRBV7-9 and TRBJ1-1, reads DTGVSQNPRHKITKRGQNVTFRCDPISEHNRLYWYRQTLGQGPEFLTYFQNEAQLEKSRLLSDRFSAERPKGSFSTLEIQRTEQGDSAMYLCASSFGTGPNTEAFFGQGTRLTVV.

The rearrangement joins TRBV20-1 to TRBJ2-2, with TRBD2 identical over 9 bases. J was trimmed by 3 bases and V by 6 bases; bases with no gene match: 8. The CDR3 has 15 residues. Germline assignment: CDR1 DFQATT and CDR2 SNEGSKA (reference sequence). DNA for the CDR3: TGCAGTGCCACGAGGACTAGCGCTTACACCGGGGAGCTGTTTTTT. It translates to CSATRTSAYTGELFF.

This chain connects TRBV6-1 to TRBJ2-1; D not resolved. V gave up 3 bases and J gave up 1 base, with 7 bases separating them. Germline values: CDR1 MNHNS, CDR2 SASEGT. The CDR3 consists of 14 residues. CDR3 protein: CASSDLVSYNEQFF. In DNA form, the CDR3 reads TGTGCCAGCAGTGATCTGGTTTCCTACAATGAGCAGTTCTTC.

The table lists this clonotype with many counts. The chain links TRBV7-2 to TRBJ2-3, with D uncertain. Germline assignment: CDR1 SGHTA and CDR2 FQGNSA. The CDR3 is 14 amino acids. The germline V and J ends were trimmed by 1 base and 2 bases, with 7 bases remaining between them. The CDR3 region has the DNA TGTGCCAGCAGCTTAGGGATTTCCACAGATACGCAGTATTTT. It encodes CASSLGISTDTQYF.

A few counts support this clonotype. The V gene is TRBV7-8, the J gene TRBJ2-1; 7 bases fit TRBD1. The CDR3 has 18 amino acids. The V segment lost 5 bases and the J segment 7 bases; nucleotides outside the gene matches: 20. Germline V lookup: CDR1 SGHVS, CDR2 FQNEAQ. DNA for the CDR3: TGTGCCAGCAGCCCCAGGGCCCAGACAGGGTTATTCCCGAATGAGCAGTTCTTC. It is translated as CASSPRAQTGLFPNEQFF.

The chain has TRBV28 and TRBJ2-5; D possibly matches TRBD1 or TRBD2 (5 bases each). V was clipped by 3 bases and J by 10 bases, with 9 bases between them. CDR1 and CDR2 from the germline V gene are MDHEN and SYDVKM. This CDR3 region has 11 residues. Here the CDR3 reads CASSLPGRQYF. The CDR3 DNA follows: TGTGCCAGCAGTTTGCCGGGACGCCAGTACTTC.

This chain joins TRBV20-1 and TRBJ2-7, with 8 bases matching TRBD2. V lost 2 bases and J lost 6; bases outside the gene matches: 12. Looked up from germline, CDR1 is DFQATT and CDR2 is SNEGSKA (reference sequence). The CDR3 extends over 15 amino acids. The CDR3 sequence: CSARWATGGAFEQYF. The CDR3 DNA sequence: TGCAGTGCTAGATGGGCTACCGGGGGGGCCTTCGAGCAGTACTTC.

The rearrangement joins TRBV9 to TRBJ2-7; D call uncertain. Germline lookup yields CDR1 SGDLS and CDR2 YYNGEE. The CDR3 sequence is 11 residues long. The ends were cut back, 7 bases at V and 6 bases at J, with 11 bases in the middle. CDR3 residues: CASGKAGEQYF. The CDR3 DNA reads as TGTGCCAGCGGCAAAGCTGGCGAGCAGTACTTC.

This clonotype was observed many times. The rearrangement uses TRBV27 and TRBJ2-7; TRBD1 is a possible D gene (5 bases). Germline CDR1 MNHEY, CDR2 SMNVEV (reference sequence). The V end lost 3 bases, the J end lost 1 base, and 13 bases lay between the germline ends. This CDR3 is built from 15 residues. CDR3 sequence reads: CASSFGGAASYEQYF. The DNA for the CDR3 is TGTGCCAGCAGTTTCGGTGGGGCGGCATCCTACGAGCAGTACTTC.

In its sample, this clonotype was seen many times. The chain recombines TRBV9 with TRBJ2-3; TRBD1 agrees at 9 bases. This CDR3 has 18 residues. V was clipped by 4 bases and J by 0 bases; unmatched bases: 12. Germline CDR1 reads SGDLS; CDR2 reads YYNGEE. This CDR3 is CASSSSLLGTGSTDTQYF. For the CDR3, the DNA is TGTGCCAGCAGCTCGAGCCTCCTCGGGACAGGGAGCACAGATACGCAGTATTTT.

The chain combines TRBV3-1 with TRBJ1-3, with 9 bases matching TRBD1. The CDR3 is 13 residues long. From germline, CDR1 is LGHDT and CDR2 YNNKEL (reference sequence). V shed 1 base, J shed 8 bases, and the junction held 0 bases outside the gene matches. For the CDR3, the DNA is TGTGCCAGCAGCCAAGGGGACAGGGACACCATATATTTT. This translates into CASSQGDRDTIYF.

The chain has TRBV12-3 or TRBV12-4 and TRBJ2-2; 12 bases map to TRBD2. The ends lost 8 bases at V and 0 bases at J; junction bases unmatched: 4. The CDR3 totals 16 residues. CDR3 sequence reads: CASGRTSGANTGELFF. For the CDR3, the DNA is TGTGCCAGCGGCAGGACTAGCGGGGCGAACACCGGGGAGCTGTTTTTT.

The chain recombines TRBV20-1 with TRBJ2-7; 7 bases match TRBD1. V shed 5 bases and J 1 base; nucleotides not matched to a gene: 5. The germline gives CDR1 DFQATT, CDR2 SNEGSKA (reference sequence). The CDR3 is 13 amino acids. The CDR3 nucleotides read TGCAGTGCTTCCCGGGACAGTTCCTACGAGCAGTACTTC. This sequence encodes CSASRDSSYEQYF.

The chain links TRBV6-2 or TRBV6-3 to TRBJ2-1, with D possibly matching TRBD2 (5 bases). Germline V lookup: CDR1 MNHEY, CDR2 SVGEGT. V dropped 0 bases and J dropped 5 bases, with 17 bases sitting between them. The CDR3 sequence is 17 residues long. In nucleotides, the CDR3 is TGTGCCAGCAGTTACTCGGTGATAGAGGGAGTCCACAATGAGCAGTTCTTC. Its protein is CASSYSVIEGVHNEQFF.

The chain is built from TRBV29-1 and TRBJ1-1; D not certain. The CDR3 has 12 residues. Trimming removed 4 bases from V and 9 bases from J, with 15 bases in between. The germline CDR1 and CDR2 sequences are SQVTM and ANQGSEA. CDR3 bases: TGCAGCGTTGCTTCTCTAGGCAGAAAAGCTTTCTTT. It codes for CSVASLGRKAFF.

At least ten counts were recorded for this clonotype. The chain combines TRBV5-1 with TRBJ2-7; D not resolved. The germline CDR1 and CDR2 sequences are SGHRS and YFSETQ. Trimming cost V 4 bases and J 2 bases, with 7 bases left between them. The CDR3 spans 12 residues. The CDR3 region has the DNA TGCGCCAGCAGCGGACCCGCCTACGAGCAGTACTTC. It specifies CASSGPAYEQYF. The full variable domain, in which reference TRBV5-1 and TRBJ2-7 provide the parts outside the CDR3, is KAGVTQTPRYLIKTRGQQVTLSCSPISGHRSVSWYQQTPGQGLQFLFEYFSETQRNKGNFPGRFSGRQFSNSRSEMNVSTLELGDSALYLCASSGPAYEQYFGPGTRLTVT.

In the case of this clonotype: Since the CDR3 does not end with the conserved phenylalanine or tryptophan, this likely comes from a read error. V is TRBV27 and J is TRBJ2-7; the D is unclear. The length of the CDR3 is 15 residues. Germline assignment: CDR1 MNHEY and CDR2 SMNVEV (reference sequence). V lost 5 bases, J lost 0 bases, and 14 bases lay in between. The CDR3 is CASSPKGISSYEQYY. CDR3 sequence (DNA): TGTGCCAGCAGTCCAAAGGGTATCTCCTCCTACGAGCAGTACTAC.

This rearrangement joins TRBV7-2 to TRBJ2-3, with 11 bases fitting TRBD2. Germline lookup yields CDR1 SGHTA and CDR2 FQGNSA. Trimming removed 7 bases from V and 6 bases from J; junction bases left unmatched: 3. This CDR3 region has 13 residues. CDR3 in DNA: TGTGCCAGCACTAGCGGGAGGATGGATACGCAGTATTTT. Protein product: CASTSGRMDTQYF.

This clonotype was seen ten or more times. CDR3 amino acids: CASSTGGSPDTQYF. The CDR3 DNA reads TGTGCCAGCAGCACAGGGGGATCACCAGATACGCAGTATTTT. This chain links TRBV2 with TRBJ2-3, with 8 positions matching TRBD1. The CDR3 covers 14 residues. Germline CDR1 is SNHLY and CDR2 is FYNNEI. The junction had 6 bases not matched to a gene; V was cut back by 6 bases and J by 4 bases. The complete variable domain, with remaining parts taken from reference TRBV2 and TRBJ2-3, reads EPEVTQTPSHQVTQMGQEVILRCVPISNHLYFYWYRQILGQKVEFLVSFYNNEISEKSEIFDDQFSVERPDGSNFTLKIRSTKLEDSAMYFCASSTGGSPDTQYFGPGTRLTVL.

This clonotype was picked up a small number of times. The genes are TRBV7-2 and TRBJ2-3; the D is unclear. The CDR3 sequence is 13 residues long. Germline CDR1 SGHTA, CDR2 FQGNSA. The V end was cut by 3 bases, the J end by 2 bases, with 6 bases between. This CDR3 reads CASSFPATDTQYF. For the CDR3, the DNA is TGTGCCAGCAGCTTCCCGGCCACAGATACGCAGTATTTT.

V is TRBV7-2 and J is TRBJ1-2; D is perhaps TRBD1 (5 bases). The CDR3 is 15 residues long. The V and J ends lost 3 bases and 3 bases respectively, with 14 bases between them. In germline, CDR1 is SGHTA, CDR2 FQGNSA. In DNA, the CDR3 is TGTGCCAGCAGCTTGGACACCAGCCAATACTATGGCTACACCTTC. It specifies CASSLDTSQYYGYTF.

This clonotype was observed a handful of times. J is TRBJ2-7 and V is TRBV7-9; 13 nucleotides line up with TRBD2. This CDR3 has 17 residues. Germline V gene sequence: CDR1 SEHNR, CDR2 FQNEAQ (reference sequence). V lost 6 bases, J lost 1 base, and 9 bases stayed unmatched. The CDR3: CASSSGTSGMQSYEQYF. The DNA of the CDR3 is TGTGCCAGCAGTTCCGGGACTAGCGGGATGCAGTCCTACGAGCAGTACTTC.

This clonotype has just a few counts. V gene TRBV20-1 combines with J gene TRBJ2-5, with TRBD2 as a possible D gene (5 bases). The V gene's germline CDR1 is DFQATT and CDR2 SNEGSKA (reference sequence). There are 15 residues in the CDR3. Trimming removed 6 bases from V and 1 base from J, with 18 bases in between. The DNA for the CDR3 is TGCAGTGCCACGGACCCGGGGTGGCTCCAAGAGACCCAGTACTTC. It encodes CSATDPGWLQETQYF.

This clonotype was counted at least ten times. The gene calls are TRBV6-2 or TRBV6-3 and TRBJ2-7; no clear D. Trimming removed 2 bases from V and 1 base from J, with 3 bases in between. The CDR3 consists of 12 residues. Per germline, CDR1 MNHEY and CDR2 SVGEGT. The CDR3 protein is CASSYPSYEQYF. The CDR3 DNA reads TGTGCCAGCAGTTACCCGTCCTACGAGCAGTACTTC.

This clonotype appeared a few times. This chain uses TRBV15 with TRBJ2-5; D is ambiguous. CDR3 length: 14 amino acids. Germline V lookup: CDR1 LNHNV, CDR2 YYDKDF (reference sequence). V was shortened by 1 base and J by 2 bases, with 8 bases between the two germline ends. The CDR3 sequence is CATSRGTEQETQYF. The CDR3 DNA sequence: TGTGCCACCAGCAGAGGGACCGAGCAAGAGACCCAGTACTTC.

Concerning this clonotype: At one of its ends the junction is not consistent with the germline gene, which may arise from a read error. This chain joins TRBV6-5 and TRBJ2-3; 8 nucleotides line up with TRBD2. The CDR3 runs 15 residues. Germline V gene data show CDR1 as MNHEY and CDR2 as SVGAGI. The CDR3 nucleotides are TGTGCCAGCGGGACTAGACGGGGGAGCACAGATACGCAGTTTTTT. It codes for CASGTRRGSTDTQFF.

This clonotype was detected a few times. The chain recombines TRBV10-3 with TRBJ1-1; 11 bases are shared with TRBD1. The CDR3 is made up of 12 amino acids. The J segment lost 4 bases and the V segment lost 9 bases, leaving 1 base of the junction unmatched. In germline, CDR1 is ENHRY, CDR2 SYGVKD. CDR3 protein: CAMGTGGTEAFF. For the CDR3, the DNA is TGTGCCATGGGGACAGGGGGCACTGAAGCTTTCTTT.